This entry is about one T cell receptor (beta chain). Germline CDR1 SGHNT, CDR2 YYREEE (reference sequence). The CDR3 length is 15 residues. The sample originates from a study of monozygotic twins with inflammatory bowel disease. TCRdb processed the 5' RACE reads again and assigns one entry to each CDR3 protein, with no DNA. This table holds approximately 400,000 distinct CDR3 sequences. V gene TRBV5-4 combines with J gene TRBJ2-2; no DNA is available, so the TRBD2 call from TCRdb remains unchecked. The sequence derives from a human donor with ulcerative colitis or Crohn's disease, or a healthy co-twin of an affected twin (not recorded which). Sequencing input: blood. This CDR3 is CASSLGASGTGELFF.